The present TCR beta chain was sequenced within a study of T-cell reconstitution after alpha-beta-depleted transplantation in children. This clonotype was observed at least ten times. Its antigen is still unknown. Study-wide results and caveats: Expanded clones from the graft, numbering several hundred, reportedly supplied alpha-beta T cells about two months after transplant. At day 60, the high TCRbeta diversity found in some patients originated from recipient T cells and thymic progenitors that had survived. The authors attributed T-cell counts and diversity one year after transplant mostly to newly produced T cells.

Unique molecular identifiers were built into the TCRbeta library. TCRdb passed the PCR reads through MiXCR, listing each CDR3 protein once. Of 55,000 to 90,000 distinct CDR3 sequences listed, roughly 4.5% are singletons. The CDR3 contains 16 residues. Unmatched junction bases numbered 6, after V lost 5 bases and J lost 0 bases. The receptor was isolated from a boy under three years old who had a stem cell transplant for acute myeloid leukemia, so the T cells may come from the graft donor. Specimen: PBMCs, mostly from graft donor cells, collected 180 days after TCRalphabeta/CD19-depleted stem cell transplant. The V and J genes are TRBV12-3 or TRBV12-4 and TRBJ2-2, with 7 bases matching TRBD1. As DNA, the CDR3 is TGTGCCAGCAGTCCTCAGGGGACAGCGAACACCGGGGAGCTGTTTTTT. Amino acid sequence: CASSPQGTANTGELFF.